The present T cell receptor beta chain was sequenced within a study of T cell repertoires in cytomegalovirus infection (dated by TCRdb to the late 2010s). Study-level background: Because public TCR beta signatures pointed to carriage of CMV infection together with the matching HLA type, the HLA type of each donor mattered for the analysis.

The run used an Illumina HiSeq 1500. TCRdb reran the public reads through fastp at Q25 and MiXCR, keeping productive beta chains. Each record represents a unique CDR3 protein, reported with the most common genes and DNA among its rows. This sample comprises approximately 140,000 distinct CDR3 sequences, roughly a quarter of them detected only once. Together, the top ten hold 30% to 35% of the sample. With respect to this clonotype: Its antigen specificity is not known. Per-base quality was not reported, and no clone a single base away is much larger than it.

The research as a whole found: In both this cohort and an independent roughly 400-donor cohort, the cumulative frequency of public TCR beta family members distinguished carriers of CMV infection plus the relevant HLA type. The ex vivo response was dominated by HLA-C-restricted CMV-specific TCR beta clonotypes, which also provided the single most frequent clonotype in two of eight donors.

For CDR1 and CDR2, the germline V gene (reference sequence) lists GTSNPN and SVGIG. The CDR3 holds 13 amino acids from the cysteine to the phenylalanine. Only the CDR3 region is kept as DNA, spanning 39 bases read in frame from base 1. V loses 7 bases, J loses 3 bases, and the germline ends lie 13 bases apart. The source of this sequence is a human donor in good health (CMV status not recorded). Some clones in this sample may be carry-over from other donors' samples. The receptor chain draws on TRBV30 and TRBJ2-1, and TRBD2 may be the D gene, going by 5 matching bases. Sequenced material: PBMCs, sequenced either directly or after in vitro stimulation (not recorded which). The CDR3 protein: CASSREFYNEQFF. The sequenced DNA is TGTGCCTCGTCGAGGGAATTCTACAATGAGCAGTTCTTC.